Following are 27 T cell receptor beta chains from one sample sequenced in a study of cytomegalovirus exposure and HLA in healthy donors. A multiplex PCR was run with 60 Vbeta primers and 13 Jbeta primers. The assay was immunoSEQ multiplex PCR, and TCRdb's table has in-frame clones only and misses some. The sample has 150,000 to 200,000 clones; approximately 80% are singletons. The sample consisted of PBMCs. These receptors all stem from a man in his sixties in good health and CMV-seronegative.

The chain's CDR3 is CASSRDRGLSEQYF. In DNA form, the CDR3 reads TGTGCCAGCAGCCGGGACAGGGGGCTATCCGAGCAGTACTTC. The rearrangement joins TRBV6-5 to TRBJ2-7; 12 bases match TRBD1. This CDR3 is 14 amino acids long. V shed 6 bases and J 6 bases; nucleotides not matched to a gene: 6. The germline V gene encodes CDR1 MNHEY and CDR2 SVGAGI.

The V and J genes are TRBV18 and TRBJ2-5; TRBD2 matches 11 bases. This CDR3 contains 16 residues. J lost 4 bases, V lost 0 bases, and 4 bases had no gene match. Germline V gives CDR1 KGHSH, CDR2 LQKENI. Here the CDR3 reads CASSPPSGRAGETQYF. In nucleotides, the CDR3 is TGTGCCAGCTCACCACCTAGCGGGAGGGCCGGAGAGACCCAGTACTTC.

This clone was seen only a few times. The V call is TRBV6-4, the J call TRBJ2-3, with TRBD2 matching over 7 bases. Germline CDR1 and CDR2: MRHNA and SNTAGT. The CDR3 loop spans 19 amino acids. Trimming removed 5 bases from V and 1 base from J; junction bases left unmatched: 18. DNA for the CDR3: TGTGCCAGCAGTCATTCCTCTACACCGCAGGGAGGGGGCACAGATACGCAGTATTTT. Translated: CASSHSSTPQGGGTDTQYF.

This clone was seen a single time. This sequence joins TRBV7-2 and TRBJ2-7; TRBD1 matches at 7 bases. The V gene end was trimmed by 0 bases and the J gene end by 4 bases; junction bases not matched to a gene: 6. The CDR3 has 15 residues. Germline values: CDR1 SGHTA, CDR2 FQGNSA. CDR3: CASSLALGTEYEQYF. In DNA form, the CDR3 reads TGTGCCAGCAGCTTAGCACTGGGGACAGAATACGAGCAGTACTTC.

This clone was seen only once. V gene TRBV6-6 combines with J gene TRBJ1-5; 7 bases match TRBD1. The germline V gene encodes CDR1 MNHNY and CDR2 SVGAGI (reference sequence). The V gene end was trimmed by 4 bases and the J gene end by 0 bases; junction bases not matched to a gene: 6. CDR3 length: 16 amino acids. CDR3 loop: CASSSSQGGSNQPQHF. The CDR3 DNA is TGTGCCAGCAGTTCCTCCCAGGGGGGTAGCAATCAGCCCCAGCATTTT.

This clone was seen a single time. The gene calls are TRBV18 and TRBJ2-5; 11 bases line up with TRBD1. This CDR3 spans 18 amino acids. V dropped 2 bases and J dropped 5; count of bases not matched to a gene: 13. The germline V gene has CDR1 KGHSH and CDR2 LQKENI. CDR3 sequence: CASSPYPTGTGGMETQYF. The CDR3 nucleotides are TGTGCCAGCTCACCATACCCGACCGGGACAGGGGGTATGGAGACCCAGTACTTC.

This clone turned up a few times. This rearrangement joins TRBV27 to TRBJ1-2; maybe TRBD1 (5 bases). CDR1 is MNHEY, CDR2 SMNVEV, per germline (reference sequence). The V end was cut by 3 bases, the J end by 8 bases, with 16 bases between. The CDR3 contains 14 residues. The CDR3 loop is CASSLGAGHRGYTF. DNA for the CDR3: TGTGCCAGCAGTTTGGGTGCAGGCCACAGGGGCTACACCTTC.

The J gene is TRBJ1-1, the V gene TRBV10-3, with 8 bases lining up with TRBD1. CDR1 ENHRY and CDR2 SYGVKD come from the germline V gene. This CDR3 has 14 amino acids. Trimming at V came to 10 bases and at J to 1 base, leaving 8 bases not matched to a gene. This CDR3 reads CATGQGMGNTEAFF. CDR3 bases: TGTGCCACCGGACAGGGAATGGGGAACACTGAAGCTTTCTTT.

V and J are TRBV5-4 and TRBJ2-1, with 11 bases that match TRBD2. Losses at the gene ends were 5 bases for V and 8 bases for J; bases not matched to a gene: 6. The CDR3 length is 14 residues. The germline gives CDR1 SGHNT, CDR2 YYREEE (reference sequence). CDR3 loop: CASSSGLAADEQFF. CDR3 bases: TGTGCCAGCAGTTCGGGACTAGCGGCGGATGAGCAGTTCTTC.

Here the CDR3 DNA reads TGTGCCAGTAGTGATAGCGGGAGATCTCACACCGGGGAGCTGTTTTTT. Translated: CASSDSGRSHTGELFF. The chain has TRBV19 and TRBJ2-2; 9 positions agree with TRBD2. The germline V gene has CDR1 LNHDA and CDR2 SQIVND (reference sequence). This CDR3 comprises 16 residues. V trimming: 5 bases; J trimming: 3 bases; junction bases outside the gene matches: 7.

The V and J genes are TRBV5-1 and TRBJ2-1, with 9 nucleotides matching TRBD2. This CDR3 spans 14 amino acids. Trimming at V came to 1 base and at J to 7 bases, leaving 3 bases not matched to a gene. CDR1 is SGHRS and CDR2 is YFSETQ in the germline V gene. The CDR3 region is CASSLSSGSNEQFF. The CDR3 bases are TGCGCCAGCAGCTTGAGTAGCGGGAGTAATGAGCAGTTCTTC.

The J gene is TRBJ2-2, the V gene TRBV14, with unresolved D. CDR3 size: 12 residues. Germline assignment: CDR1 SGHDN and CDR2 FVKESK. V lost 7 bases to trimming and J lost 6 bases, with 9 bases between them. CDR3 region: CASNYGPGELFF. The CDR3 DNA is TGTGCCAGCAACTACGGCCCCGGGGAGCTGTTTTTT.

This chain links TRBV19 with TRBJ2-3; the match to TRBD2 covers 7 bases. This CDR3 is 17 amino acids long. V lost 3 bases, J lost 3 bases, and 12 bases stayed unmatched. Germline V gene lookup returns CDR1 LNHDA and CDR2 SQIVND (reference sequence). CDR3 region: CASSISLGLAETDTQYF. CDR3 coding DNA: TGTGCCAGTAGTATCTCGCTTGGGCTAGCGGAGACAGATACGCAGTATTTT.

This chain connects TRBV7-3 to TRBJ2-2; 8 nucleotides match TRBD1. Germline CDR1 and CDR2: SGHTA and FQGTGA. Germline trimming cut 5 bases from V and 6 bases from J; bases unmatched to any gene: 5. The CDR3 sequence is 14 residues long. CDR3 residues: CASSDRGGPGELFF. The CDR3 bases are TGTGCCAGCAGCGACAGGGGTGGTCCCGGGGAGCTGTTTTTT.

DNA for the CDR3: TGTGCCAGCAGACCCTCGGGGGGTGTGAGCGGGGAGCTGTTTTTT. Residues: CASRPSGGVSGELFF. The chain carries TRBV7-2 and TRBJ2-2, with 7 bases identical to TRBD2. V dropped 6 bases and J dropped 7; count of bases not matched to a gene: 11. This CDR3 contains 15 residues. The germline gives CDR1 SGHTA, CDR2 FQGNSA. Combining the CDR3 with reference TRBV7-2 and TRBJ2-2 gives the whole variable domain GAGVSQSPSNKVTEKGKDVELRCDPISGHTALYWYRQSLGQGLEFLIYFQGNSAPDKSGLPSDRFSAERTGGSVSTLTIQRTQQEDSAVYLCASRPSGGVSGELFFGEGSRLTVL.

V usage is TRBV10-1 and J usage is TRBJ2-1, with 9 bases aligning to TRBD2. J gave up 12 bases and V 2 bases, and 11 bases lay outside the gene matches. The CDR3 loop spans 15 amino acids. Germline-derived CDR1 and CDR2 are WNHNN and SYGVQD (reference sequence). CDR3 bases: TGCGCCAGCAGTGAGGAGTTGGGCGGGGGGGCCTCGCAGTTCTTC. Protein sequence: CASSEELGGGASQFF.

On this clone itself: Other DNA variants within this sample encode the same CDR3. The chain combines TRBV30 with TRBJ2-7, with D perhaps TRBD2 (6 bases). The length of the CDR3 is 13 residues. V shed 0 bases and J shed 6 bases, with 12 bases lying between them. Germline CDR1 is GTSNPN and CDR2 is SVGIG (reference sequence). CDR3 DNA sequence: TGTGCCTGGAGTGTTGGGGGGACTGGCGAGCAGTACTTC. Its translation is CAWSVGGTGEQYF.

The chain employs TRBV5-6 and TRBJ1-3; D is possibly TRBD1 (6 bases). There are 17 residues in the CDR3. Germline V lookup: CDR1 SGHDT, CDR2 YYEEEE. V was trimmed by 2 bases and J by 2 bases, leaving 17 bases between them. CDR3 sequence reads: CASSFETGTYTGNTIYF. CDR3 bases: TGTGCCAGCAGCTTCGAGACCGGGACATACACTGGAAACACCATATATTTT.

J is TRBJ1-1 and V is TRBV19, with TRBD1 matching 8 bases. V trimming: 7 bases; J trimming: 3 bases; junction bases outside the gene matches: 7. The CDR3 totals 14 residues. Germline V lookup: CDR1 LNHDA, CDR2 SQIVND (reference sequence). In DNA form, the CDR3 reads TGTGCCAGTATTGTTTCAGGGGGCTACACTGAAGCTTTCTTT. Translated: CASIVSGGYTEAFF.

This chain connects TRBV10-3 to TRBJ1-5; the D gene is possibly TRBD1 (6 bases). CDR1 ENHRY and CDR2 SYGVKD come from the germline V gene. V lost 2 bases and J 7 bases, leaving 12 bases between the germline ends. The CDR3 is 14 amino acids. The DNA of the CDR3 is TGTGCCATCAGTGAGGCAGGGGAAGAACAGCCCCAGCATTTT. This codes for CAISEAGEEQPQHF.

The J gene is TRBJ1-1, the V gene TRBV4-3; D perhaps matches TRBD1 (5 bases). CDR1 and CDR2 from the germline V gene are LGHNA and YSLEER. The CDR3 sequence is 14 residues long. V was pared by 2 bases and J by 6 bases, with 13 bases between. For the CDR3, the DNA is TGCGCCAGCAGCCAATCCACAGGTATTGCTGAAGCTTTCTTT. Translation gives CASSQSTGIAEAFF.

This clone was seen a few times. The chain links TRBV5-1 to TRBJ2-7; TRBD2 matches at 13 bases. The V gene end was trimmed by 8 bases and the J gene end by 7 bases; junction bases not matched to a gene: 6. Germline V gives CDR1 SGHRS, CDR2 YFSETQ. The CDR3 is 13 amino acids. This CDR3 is CASGLAGVGEQYF. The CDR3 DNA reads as TGCGCCAGTGGACTAGCGGGAGTGGGAGAGCAGTACTTC. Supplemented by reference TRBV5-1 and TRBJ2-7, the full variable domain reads KAGVTQTPRYLIKTRGQQVTLSCSPISGHRSVSWYQQTPGQGLQFLFEYFSETQRNKGNFPGRFSGRQFSNSRSEMNVSTLELGDSALYLCASGLAGVGEQYFGPGTRLTVT.

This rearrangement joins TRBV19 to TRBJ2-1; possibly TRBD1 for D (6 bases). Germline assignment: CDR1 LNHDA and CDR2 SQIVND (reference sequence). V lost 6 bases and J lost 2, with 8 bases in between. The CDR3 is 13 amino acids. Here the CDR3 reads CASRRDTYNEQFF. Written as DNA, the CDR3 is TGTGCCAGTAGAAGGGACACCTACAATGAGCAGTTCTTC.

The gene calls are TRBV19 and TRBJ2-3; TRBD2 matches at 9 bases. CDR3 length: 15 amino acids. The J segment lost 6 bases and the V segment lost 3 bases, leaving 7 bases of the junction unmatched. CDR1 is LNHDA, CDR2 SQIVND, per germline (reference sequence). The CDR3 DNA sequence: TGTGCCAGTAGTATTCTAGCGGGGACGCCCGATACGCAGTATTTT. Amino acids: CASSILAGTPDTQYF.

In DNA, the CDR3 is TGTGCCAGCAGCTTAGATAAGGGGAGCACAGATACGCAGTATTTT. It yields the protein CASSLDKGSTDTQYF. The J gene is TRBJ2-3, the V gene TRBV11-3; TRBD1 is a possible D gene (5 bases). The CDR3 has 15 amino acids. Germline V lookup: CDR1 SGHNT, CDR2 YENEEA. Trimming cost V 0 bases and J 0 bases, with 7 bases left between them.

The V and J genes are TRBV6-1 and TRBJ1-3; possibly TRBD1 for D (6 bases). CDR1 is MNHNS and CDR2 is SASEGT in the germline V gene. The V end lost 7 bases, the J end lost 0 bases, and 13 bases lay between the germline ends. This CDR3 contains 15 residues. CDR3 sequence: CASTVGANSGNTIYF. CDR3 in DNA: TGTGCCAGCACGGTGGGGGCGAACTCTGGAAACACCATATATTTT.

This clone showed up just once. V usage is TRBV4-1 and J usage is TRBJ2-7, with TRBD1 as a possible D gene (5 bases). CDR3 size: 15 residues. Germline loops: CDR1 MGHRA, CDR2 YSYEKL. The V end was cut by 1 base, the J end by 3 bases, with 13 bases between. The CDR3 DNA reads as TGCGCCAGCAGCCAAGGCGGCCAGGGAATCTACGAGCAGTACTTC. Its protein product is CASSQGGQGIYEQYF.